This TCR beta chain was profiled in a study of blood T cells in healthy people across ages. V lost 4 bases and J 5 bases, leaving 12 bases between the germline ends. In germline, CDR1 is MNHEY, CDR2 SMNVEV (reference sequence). CDR3 length: 13 residues. For the second PCR, which ran for roughly 7 to 11 cycles, a sample-barcoded 5' primer and a J-beta primer mix were used. There were at least 3 million CDR3-containing paired-end reads obtained from each sample. TCRdb processed the 5' RACE reads anew with MiXCR; each CDR3 protein has one entry. Here the sample spans 1,500,000 or so distinct CDR3 sequences, 45% to 70% being singletons. This clonotype was detected only a few times.

The source is a man aged 18 to 35 in good health. Sequencing was performed on blood. The chain is built from TRBV27 and TRBJ2-7; D is uncertain. In DNA, the CDR3 is TGTGCCAGCAGTTCCCCCGTGTTAGACGAGCAGTACTTC. Residues: CASSSPVLDEQYF.